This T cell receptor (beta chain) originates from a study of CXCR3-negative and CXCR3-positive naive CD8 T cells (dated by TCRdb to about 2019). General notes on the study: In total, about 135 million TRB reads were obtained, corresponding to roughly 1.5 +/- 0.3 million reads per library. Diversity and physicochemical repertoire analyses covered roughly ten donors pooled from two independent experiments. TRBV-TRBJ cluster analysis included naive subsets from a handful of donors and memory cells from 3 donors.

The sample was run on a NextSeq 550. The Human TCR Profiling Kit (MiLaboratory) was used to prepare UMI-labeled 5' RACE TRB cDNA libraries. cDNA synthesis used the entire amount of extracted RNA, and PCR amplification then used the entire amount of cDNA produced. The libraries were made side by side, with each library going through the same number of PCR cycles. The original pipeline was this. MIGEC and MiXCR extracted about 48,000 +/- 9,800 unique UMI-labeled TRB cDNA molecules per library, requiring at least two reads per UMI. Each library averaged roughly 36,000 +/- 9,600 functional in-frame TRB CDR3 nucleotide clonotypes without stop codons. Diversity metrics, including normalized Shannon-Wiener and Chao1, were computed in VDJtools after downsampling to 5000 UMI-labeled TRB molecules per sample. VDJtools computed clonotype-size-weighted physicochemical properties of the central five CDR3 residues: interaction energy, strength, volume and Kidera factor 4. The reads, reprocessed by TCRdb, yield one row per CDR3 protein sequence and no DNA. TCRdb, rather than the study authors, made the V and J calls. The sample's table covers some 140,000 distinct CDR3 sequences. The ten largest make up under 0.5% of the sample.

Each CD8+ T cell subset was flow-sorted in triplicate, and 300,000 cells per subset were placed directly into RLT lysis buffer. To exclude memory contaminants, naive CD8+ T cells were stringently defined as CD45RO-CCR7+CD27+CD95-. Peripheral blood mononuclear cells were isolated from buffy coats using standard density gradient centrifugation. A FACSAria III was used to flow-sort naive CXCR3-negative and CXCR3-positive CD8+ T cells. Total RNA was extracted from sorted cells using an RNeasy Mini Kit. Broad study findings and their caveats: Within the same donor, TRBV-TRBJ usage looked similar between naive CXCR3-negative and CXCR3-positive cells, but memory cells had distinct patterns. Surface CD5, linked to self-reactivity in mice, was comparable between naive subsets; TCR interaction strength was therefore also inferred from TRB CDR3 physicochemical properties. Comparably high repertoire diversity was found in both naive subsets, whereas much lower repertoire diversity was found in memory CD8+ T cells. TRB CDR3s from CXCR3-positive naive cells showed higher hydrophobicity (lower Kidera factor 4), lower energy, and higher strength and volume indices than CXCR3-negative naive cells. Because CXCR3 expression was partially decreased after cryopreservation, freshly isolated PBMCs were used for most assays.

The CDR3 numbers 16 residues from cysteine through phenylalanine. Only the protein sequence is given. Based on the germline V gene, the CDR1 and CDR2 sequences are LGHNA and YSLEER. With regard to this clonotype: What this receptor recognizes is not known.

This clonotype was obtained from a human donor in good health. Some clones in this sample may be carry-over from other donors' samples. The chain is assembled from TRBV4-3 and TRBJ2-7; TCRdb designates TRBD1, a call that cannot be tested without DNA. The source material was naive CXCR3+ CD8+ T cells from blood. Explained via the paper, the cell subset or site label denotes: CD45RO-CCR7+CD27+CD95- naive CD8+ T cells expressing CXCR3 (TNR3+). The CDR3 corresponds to CASSQGVSGGGDEQYF.